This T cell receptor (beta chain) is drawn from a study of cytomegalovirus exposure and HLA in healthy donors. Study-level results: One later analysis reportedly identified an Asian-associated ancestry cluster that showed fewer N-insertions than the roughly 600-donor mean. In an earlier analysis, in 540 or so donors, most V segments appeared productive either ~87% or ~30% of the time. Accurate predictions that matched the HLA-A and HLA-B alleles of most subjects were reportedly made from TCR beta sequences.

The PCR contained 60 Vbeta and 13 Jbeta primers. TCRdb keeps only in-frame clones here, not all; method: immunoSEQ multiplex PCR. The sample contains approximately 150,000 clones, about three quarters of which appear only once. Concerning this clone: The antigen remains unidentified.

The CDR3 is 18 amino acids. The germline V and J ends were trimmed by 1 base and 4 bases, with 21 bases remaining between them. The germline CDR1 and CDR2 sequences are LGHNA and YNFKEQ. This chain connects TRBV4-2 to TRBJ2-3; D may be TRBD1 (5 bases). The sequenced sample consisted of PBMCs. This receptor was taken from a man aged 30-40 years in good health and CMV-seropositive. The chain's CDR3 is CASSQASVTVFGSDTQYF. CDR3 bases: TGTGCCAGCAGCCAAGCTTCGGTGACAGTGTTTGGATCAGATACGCAGTATTTT.